These 21 T cell receptor beta chains originate from one sample sequenced in a study of STAT5B mutations in CD4+ large granular lymphocyte leukemia. Sequencing used immunoSEQ multiplex PCR; TCRdb keeps in-frame clones, though not all of them. The table shows around 33,000 clones, with approximately 79% occurring only once. Source material: CD4+ T cells from blood buffy coats. These receptors were taken from a human donor in good health.

The rearrangement links TRBV5-1 to TRBJ2-2; 9 bases map to TRBD1. Trimming removed 8 bases from V and 6 bases from J; junction bases left unmatched: 14. Germline CDR1 SGHRS, CDR2 YFSETQ. The CDR3 is 16 residues long. The CDR3 loop is CASHLGDRVVAGELFF. CDR3 in DNA: TGCGCCAGTCACCTCGGGGACAGGGTGGTGGCCGGGGAGCTGTTTTTT.

The chain joins TRBV28 to TRBJ1-1; D perhaps matches TRBD1 (5 bases). This CDR3 has 14 amino acids. V dropped 5 bases and J dropped 4 bases, with 14 bases sitting between them. Germline values: CDR1 MDHEN, CDR2 SYDVKM. CDR3 amino acids: CASSLRGPGTEAFF. The CDR3 coding sequence is TGTGCCAGCAGTCTAAGGGGACCAGGCACTGAAGCTTTCTTT.

This chain joins TRBV6-1 and TRBJ1-2; TRBD1 matches 7 bases. The CDR3 has 14 residues. Germline V gives CDR1 MNHNS, CDR2 SASEGT. V lost 6 bases to trimming and J lost 8 bases; unmatched junction nucleotides: 12. The CDR3 protein is CASRSTGMERGYTF. The CDR3 DNA reads as TGTGCCAGCAGATCGACAGGGATGGAACGCGGCTACACCTTC.

This clone was counted a few times. The rearrangement joins TRBV2 to TRBJ1-6; D ambiguous. This CDR3 has 15 amino acids. Looked up from germline, CDR1 is SNHLY and CDR2 is FYNNEI. Trimming removed 1 base at V and 5 bases at J, with 9 bases between. DNA for the CDR3: TGTGCCAGCAGTGAAGTAATGTTGGATAATTCACCCCTCCACTTT. Translated: CASSEVMLDNSPLHF. Together with reference TRBV2 and TRBJ1-6, the CDR3 gives the full variable domain: EPEVTQTPSHQVTQMGQEVILRCVPISNHLYFYWYRQILGQKVEFLVSFYNNEISEKSEIFDDQFSVERPDGSNFTLKIRSTKLEDSAMYFCASSEVMLDNSPLHFGNGTRLTVT.

This clone has only a few counts. V is TRBV7-2 and J is TRBJ2-3; 9 bases line up with TRBD2. With 5 bases clipped from V and 4 bases from J, the junction kept 4 bases outside the gene matches. From germline, CDR1 is SGHTA and CDR2 FQGNSA. The length of the CDR3 is 14 residues. The DNA of the CDR3 is TGTGCCAGCAGCCTGGTAGCGGGGGCAGATACGCAGTATTTT. Its translation is CASSLVAGADTQYF.

The chain uses TRBV7-2 and TRBJ1-2; 8 nucleotides align to TRBD1. Losses at the gene ends were 3 bases for V and 8 bases for J; bases not matched to a gene: 14. CDR1 SGHTA and CDR2 FQGNSA come from the germline V gene. CDR3 length equals 16 residues. The CDR3 protein is CASSLGKAGGVRGYTF. CDR3 nucleotides: TGTGCCAGCAGCTTGGGAAAGGCAGGGGGCGTAAGAGGCTACACCTTC.

The J gene is TRBJ2-1, the V gene TRBV5-4; TRBD2 might be the D (6 bases). Germline V gene data show CDR1 as SGHNT and CDR2 as YYREEE (reference sequence). This CDR3 region has 13 residues. Trimming took 0 bases from V and 7 from J, leaving 8 bases between them. The DNA of the CDR3 is TGTGCCAGCAGCTTGGCTGGGGGGAATGAGCAGTTCTTC. Protein sequence: CASSLAGGNEQFF.

The chain has TRBV6-1 and TRBJ2-5, with 7 bases identical to TRBD2. J was trimmed by 5 bases and V by 2 bases; bases with no gene match: 14. This CDR3 contains 17 residues. Germline CDR1 MNHNS, CDR2 SASEGT. The CDR3 spells CASSEFVGLPAGETQYF. The CDR3 nucleotides are TGTGCCAGCAGTGAATTCGTGGGACTACCCGCTGGGGAGACCCAGTACTTC.

The count of this clone is one. The genes are TRBV7-6 and TRBJ2-7; 7 bases line up with TRBD1. CDR1 is SGHVS and CDR2 is FNYEAQ in the germline V gene. Trimming removed 5 bases from V and 2 bases from J; junction bases left unmatched: 6. The CDR3 totals 14 residues. DNA for the CDR3: TGTGCCAGCAGCCCCGCCGGGACAGCCTACGAGCAGTACTTC. This gives the protein CASSPAGTAYEQYF.

This rearrangement joins TRBV11-2 to TRBJ1-1; D is unresolved. V dropped 0 bases and J dropped 2 bases, with 10 bases sitting between them. Looked up from germline, CDR1 is SGHAT and CDR2 is FQNNGV. CDR3 size: 15 residues. CDR3 region: CASSLDAMVNTEAFF. The CDR3 DNA follows: TGTGCCAGCAGCTTAGATGCGATGGTAAACACTGAAGCTTTCTTT. The full variable domain, in which reference TRBV11-2 and TRBJ1-1 provide the parts outside the CDR3, is EAGVAQSPRYKIIEKRQSVAFWCNPISGHATLYWYQQILGQGPKLLIQFQNNGVVDDSQLPKDRFSAERLKGVDSTLKIQPAKLEDSAVYLCASSLDAMVNTEAFFGQGTRLTVV.

This clone was picked up a small number of times. The gene calls are TRBV5-4 and TRBJ1-6, with 7 bases aligning to TRBD1. Unmatched junction bases numbered 14, after V lost 4 bases and J lost 7 bases. Germline CDR1 and CDR2: SGHNT and YYREEE (reference sequence). The CDR3 is 17 amino acids. The CDR3 coding sequence is TGTGCCAGCAGCCCTCGACAGGGTTTAAGGGTCAATTCACCCCTCCACTTT. It encodes CASSPRQGLRVNSPLHF.

The V gene is TRBV19, the J gene TRBJ2-7, with no clear D. The CDR3 is 15 residues long. Germline CDR1 and CDR2: LNHDA and SQIVND (reference sequence). V was trimmed by 2 bases and J by 6 bases, leaving 17 bases between them. CDR3 amino acids: CASSIMGSSQGEQYF. The CDR3 coding sequence is TGTGCCAGTAGTATAATGGGCTCGAGTCAAGGCGAGCAGTACTTC.

In this sample, this clone turned up a few times. J is TRBJ1-4 and V is TRBV2; 7 bases match TRBD1. The trim removed 6 bases at V and 8 bases at J, leaving 6 bases unmatched. The germline V gene has CDR1 SNHLY and CDR2 FYNNEI. The CDR3 extends over 13 amino acids. The CDR3 sequence is CASSSTTGEKLFF. The CDR3 nucleotides are TGTGCCAGCAGCTCCACGACAGGGGAAAAACTGTTTTTT.

The chain has TRBV29-1 and TRBJ1-1; D is unresolved. The germline V gene encodes CDR1 SQVTM and CDR2 ANQGSEA. The CDR3 has 13 amino acids. Trimming took 4 bases from V and 3 from J, leaving 12 bases between them. CDR3 DNA: TGCAGCGTTGTAGTAGGGTTCGACACTGAAGCTTTCTTT. It encodes CSVVVGFDTEAFF.

This chain joins TRBV6-1 and TRBJ2-7, with D unclear. The CDR3 sequence is 14 residues long. Deletions cut 2 bases from V and 0 bases from J, with 8 bases between. The germline CDR1 and CDR2 sequences are MNHNS and SASEGT. DNA for the CDR3: TGTGCCAGCAGTGAAAAGGGTAGCTCCTACGAGCAGTACTTC. Its translation is CASSEKGSSYEQYF.

This clone came up a few times. V is TRBV13 and J is TRBJ1-2; no reliable D call. The CDR3 is 14 amino acids. Trimming stripped 6 bases from V and 6 bases from J, with 17 bases between. Germline V lookup: CDR1 PRHDT, CDR2 FYEKMQ (reference sequence). The CDR3 DNA reads as TGTGCCAGCAGACTTACACCGCGCTCGGATGGCTACACCTTC. This gives the protein CASRLTPRSDGYTF.

The CDR3, as DNA: TGTGCCAGCAGTTTCCCGGGACAGGTGGAAAAACTGTTTTTT. This translates into CASSFPGQVEKLFF. This rearrangement joins TRBV28 to TRBJ1-4; TRBD1 matches at 8 bases. The germline gives CDR1 MDHEN, CDR2 SYDVKM. The CDR3 has 14 residues. J gave up 8 bases and V 3 bases, and 5 bases lay outside the gene matches.

The rearrangement uses TRBV5-6 and TRBJ1-3; perhaps TRBD1 as D (6 bases). V gave up 2 bases and J gave up 4 bases, with 13 bases separating them. The CDR3 contains 15 residues. Germline CDR1 SGHDT, CDR2 YYEEEE. CDR3 loop: CASSFGQWAGNTIYF. For the CDR3, the DNA is TGTGCCAGCAGCTTCGGACAGTGGGCGGGAAACACCATATATTTT.

The chain couples TRBV5-4 to TRBJ2-7, with 7 bases lining up with TRBD1. The V gene's germline CDR1 is SGHNT and CDR2 YYREEE (reference sequence). There are 15 residues in the CDR3. After removal of 4 bases from V and 2 bases from J, the junction contained 9 bases not matched to a gene. CDR3 amino acids: CASSPGTAPTYEQYF. CDR3 nucleotide sequence: TGTGCCAGCAGCCCCGGGACAGCCCCTACCTACGAGCAGTACTTC.

This chain connects TRBV10-1 to TRBJ2-1; TRBD2 matches at 7 bases. The CDR3 length is 15 residues. The junction had 4 bases not matched to a gene; V was cut back by 3 bases and J by 2 bases. CDR1 is WNHNN and CDR2 is SYGVQD in the germline V gene (reference sequence). CDR3 loop: CASSESAGTYNEQFF. The CDR3, as DNA: TGCGCCAGCAGTGAATCAGCGGGGACCTACAATGAGCAGTTCTTC.

In this sample, this clone turned up a few times. V is TRBV2 and J is TRBJ1-2, with 7 bases that match TRBD1. The CDR3 has 13 residues. V was clipped by 4 bases and J by 5 bases; unmatched bases: 4. Germline V gene sequence: CDR1 SNHLY, CDR2 FYNNEI. The CDR3 here is CASSGGQWYGYTF. The CDR3 DNA reads as TGTGCCAGCAGTGGGGGACAGTGGTATGGCTACACCTTC.